This TCR beta chain was recovered during a study of beta chain features in type 1 diabetes. Whole-study results and caveats: Type 1 diabetes patients showed fewer insertions and more deletions at VDJ junctions. Shortening of TCRB CDR3s, moderate but significant, appeared in all four CD4+ subsets of Type 1 diabetes patients. Patients' naive, central memory and Treg TCRB repertoires seemed closer to one another than those of healthy donors.

As regards this clone: The antigen remains unidentified. Other DNA sequences from this sample encode an identical CDR3 as well.

Expressed TCRB transcripts were sequenced because the entire RNA isolate underwent reverse transcription. The assay was immunoSEQ multiplex PCR, and TCRdb's table has in-frame clones only and misses some. Of 300,000 or so clones detected, 13% appear once; the ten largest clones hold roughly 0.015%. CD45RO/CCR7/CD25/CD127/CD95/CD27 separated CD4+ naive, central memory, regulatory and stem cell-like memory cells by sorting. Each population that was sorted was more than 95% pure. The sequence was collected from a woman younger than 35 with type 1 diabetes. The sequenced sample consisted of naive CD4+ T cells from blood.

Written as DNA, the CDR3 is TGTGCCAGCAGCTTGGGACAGGGGGCTTCGGATACGCAGTATTTT. Amino acids: CASSLGQGASDTQYF. The chain has TRBV11-2 and TRBJ2-3; TRBD1 matches 12 bases. Germline assignment: CDR1 SGHAT and CDR2 FQNNGV. The CDR3 is 15 amino acids. The V segment lost 3 bases and the J segment 6 bases; nucleotides outside the gene matches: 4.